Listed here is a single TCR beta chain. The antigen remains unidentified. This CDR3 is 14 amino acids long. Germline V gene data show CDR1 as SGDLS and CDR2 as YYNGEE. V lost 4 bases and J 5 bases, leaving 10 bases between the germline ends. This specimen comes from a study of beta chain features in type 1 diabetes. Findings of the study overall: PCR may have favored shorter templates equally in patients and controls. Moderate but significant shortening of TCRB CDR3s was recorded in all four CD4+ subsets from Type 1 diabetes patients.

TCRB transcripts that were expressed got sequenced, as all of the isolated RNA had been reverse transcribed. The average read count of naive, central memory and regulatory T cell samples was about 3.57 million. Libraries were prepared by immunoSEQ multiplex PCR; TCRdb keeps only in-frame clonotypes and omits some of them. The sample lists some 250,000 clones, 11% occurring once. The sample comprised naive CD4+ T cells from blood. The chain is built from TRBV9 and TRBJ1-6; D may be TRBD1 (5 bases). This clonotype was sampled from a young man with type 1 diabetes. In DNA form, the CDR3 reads TGTGCCAGCAGCCCGCGGGGGAATAATTCACCCCTCCACTTT. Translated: CASSPRGNNSPLHF.